This T cell receptor beta chain emerged from a study of blood T cell repertoires in COVID-19. For the study at large: Samples of COVID-19 (acute and convalescent) were obtained from the United States, Italy and Spain. In each case, the material was cDNA or gDNA derived from T cells, B-cell-depleted T cells, or PBMCs.

Unmatched junction bases numbered 8, after V lost 3 bases and J lost 2 bases. Germline V gives CDR1 SGHDT, CDR2 YYEEEE. The CDR3 is 15 residues long. Sequencing was performed with immunoSEQ multiplex PCR; in TCRdb, only in-frame clones are kept and a portion is missing. The sample holds about 210,000 clones, 81% seen once. This sequence originates from a woman in her forties or fifties with acute COVID-19. The gene calls are TRBV5-6 and TRBJ2-7; 7 nucleotides match TRBD1. The material sequenced was PBMCs or T cells enriched from blood (not recorded which). In nucleotides, the CDR3 is TGTGCCAGCAGCTACCGGGACAGACAAGCCTACGAGCAGTACTTC. Amino acid sequence: CASSYRDRQAYEQYF. The whole variable domain, filled in from reference TRBV5-6 and TRBJ2-7, reads DAGVTQSPTHLIKTRGQQVTLRCSPKSGHDTVSWYQQALGQGPQFIFQYYEEEERQRGNFPDRFSGHQFPNYSSELNVNALLLGDSALYLCASSYRDRQAYEQYFGPGTRLTVT.